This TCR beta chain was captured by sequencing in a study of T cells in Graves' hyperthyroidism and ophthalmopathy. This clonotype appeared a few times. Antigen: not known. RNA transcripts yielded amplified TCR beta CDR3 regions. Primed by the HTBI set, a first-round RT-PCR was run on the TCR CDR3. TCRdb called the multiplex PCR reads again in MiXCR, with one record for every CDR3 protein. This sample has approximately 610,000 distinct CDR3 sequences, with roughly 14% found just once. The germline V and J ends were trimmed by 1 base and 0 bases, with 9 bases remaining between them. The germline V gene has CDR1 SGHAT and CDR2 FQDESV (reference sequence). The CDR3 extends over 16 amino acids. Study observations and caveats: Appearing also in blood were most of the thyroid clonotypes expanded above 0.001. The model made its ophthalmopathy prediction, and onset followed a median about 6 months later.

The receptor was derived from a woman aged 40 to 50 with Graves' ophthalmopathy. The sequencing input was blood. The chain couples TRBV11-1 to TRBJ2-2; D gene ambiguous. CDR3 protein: CASSLGMKTNTGELFF. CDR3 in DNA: TGTGCCAGCAGCTTAGGGATGAAGACGAACACCGGGGAGCTGTTTTTT.